This TCR beta chain was captured by sequencing in a study of blood T cell repertoires in COVID-19. Assay used: immunoSEQ multiplex PCR; TCRdb lists only in-frame clones, some missing. The table records 180,000 or so clones, 85% to 90% of them present only once. The junction had 8 bases not matched to a gene; V was cut back by 6 bases and J by 0 bases. The CDR3 extends over 15 amino acids. The germline gives CDR1 SGHNT, CDR2 YYREEE (reference sequence). V and J are TRBV5-4 and TRBJ1-2; TRBD1 matches at 7 bases. This receptor was identified in a man between 35 and 55 years old who had recovered from COVID-19. What was sequenced was PBMCs or T cells enriched from blood (not recorded which). In nucleotides, the CDR3 is TGTGCCAGCAACCAGGGGGGTAGAGCTAACTATGGCTACACCTTC. Residues: CASNQGGRANYGYTF.